The next 15 T cell receptor beta chains were all read from a single sample in a study of control samples from healthy donors and cancer patients. Sequencing was performed with immunoSEQ multiplex PCR; in TCRdb, only in-frame clones are kept and a portion is missing. The sample records more than 150,000 clones, around 90% being singletons. Sequencing was carried out using blood. These receptors originate from a woman in her twenties or thirties in good health.

The V call is TRBV4-1, the J call TRBJ2-7, with 9 bases identical to TRBD2. CDR1 is MGHRA and CDR2 is YSYEKL in the germline V gene. This CDR3 comprises 17 residues. Trimming cost V 3 bases and J 1 base; bases outside gene matches: 10. The CDR3 is CASSQILQTSGSYEQYF. The DNA of the CDR3 is TGCGCCAGCAGCCAGATTTTGCAGACTAGCGGATCCTACGAGCAGTACTTC.

This sequence joins TRBV30 and TRBJ2-7, with TRBD2 identical over 9 bases. CDR3 length: 17 residues. V gave up 0 bases and J gave up 0 bases; unmatched junction bases: 9. Germline lookup yields CDR1 GTSNPN and CDR2 SVGIG (reference sequence). The CDR3 sequence is CAWSVRPTSGSSYEQYF. The DNA of the CDR3 is TGTGCCTGGAGTGTACGCCCGACTAGCGGAAGCTCCTACGAGCAGTACTTC.

The chain has TRBV19 and TRBJ1-4; the D gene is possibly TRBD1 (5 bases). CDR3 length: 12 residues. Trimming left V 7 bases short and J 11 bases short, with 14 bases between. Germline V lookup: CDR1 LNHDA, CDR2 SQIVND (reference sequence). The CDR3 sequence is CASTGAEEKLFF. The CDR3 DNA follows: TGTGCCAGTACCGGGGCCGAGGAGAAACTGTTTTTT.

This chain joins TRBV6-2 or TRBV6-3 and TRBJ2-5, with 8 bases matching TRBD2. V was clipped by 0 bases and J by 5 bases; unmatched bases: 8. CDR3 length: 16 residues. Germline values: CDR1 MNHEY, CDR2 SVGEGT. The CDR3 nucleotides read TGTGCCAGCAGTTACTCGCTAGCGGGCTTTGCGGAGACCCAGTACTTC. As protein: CASSYSLAGFAETQYF.

This chain joins TRBV25-1 and TRBJ2-7, with 7 bases that match TRBD1. There are 15 residues in the CDR3. Germline V gene data show CDR1 as MGHDK and CDR2 as SYGVNS. The trim removed 4 bases at V and 5 bases at J, leaving 11 bases unmatched. The CDR3 loop is CASSGQGISLNEQYF. The DNA for the CDR3 is TGTGCCAGCAGTGGACAGGGAATCTCACTCAACGAGCAGTACTTC.

This clone appeared a single time. This chain joins TRBV6-4 and TRBJ1-5; D remains unclear. V dropped 5 bases and J dropped 0 bases, with 5 bases sitting between them. In germline, CDR1 is MRHNA, CDR2 SNTAGT. The CDR3 spans 13 residues. The CDR3 loop reads CASSFDSNQPQHF. The CDR3 coding sequence is TGTGCCAGCAGTTTCGATAGCAATCAGCCCCAGCATTTT.

This clone was seen only once. The chain employs TRBV12-3 or TRBV12-4 and TRBJ1-2; D remains ambiguous. V was trimmed by 4 bases and J by 4 bases, leaving 7 bases between them. The CDR3 runs to 12 residues. CDR3 amino acids: CASSSGIYGYTF. The CDR3 DNA follows: TGTGCCAGCAGTTCGGGGATCTATGGCTACACCTTC.

The rearrangement uses TRBV12-5 and TRBJ1-2; no definite D call. The CDR3 spans 11 residues. The germline V and J ends were trimmed by 1 base and 7 bases, with 4 bases remaining between them. Germline V CDR1 and CDR2: LGHNT, FRNRAP. DNA for the CDR3: TGTGCTAGTGGTTTGGCAGCTGGCTACACCTTC. Its protein product is CASGLAAGYTF.

With respect to this clone: This CDR3 is also generated by other DNA sequences in the sample. V usage is TRBV9 and J usage is TRBJ2-1, with a tentative D call TRBD1 (5 bases). Trimming stripped 0 bases from V and 5 bases from J, with 6 bases between. CDR3 length equals 13 residues. The germline V gene encodes CDR1 SGDLS and CDR2 YYNGEE. DNA of the CDR3: TGTGCCAGCAGCGTAGGGACAAACAATGAGCAGTTCTTC. This codes for CASSVGTNNEQFF.

The J gene is TRBJ2-3, the V gene TRBV5-4; no clear D. From germline, CDR1 is SGHNT and CDR2 YYREEE (reference sequence). V was clipped by 0 bases and J by 0 bases, with 2 bases between them. This CDR3 region has 13 residues. The chain's CDR3 is CASSLDSTDTQYF. CDR3 coding DNA: TGTGCCAGCAGCTTGGACAGCACAGATACGCAGTATTTT.

J is TRBJ2-7 and V is TRBV4-1, with 12 bases identical to TRBD2. The J segment lost 0 bases and the V segment lost 4 bases, leaving 13 bases of the junction unmatched. The CDR3 covers 19 residues. In germline, CDR1 is MGHRA, CDR2 YSYEKL. For the CDR3, the DNA is TGCGCCAGCAGCCGGGGGGGGCTAGCGGGAGGGTTCCGCTCCTACGAGCAGTACTTC. It specifies CASSRGGLAGGFRSYEQYF.

V is TRBV4-3 and J is TRBJ1-6; 9 bases are shared with TRBD1. Per germline, CDR1 LGHNA and CDR2 YSLEER. The junction had 5 bases not matched to a gene; V was cut back by 4 bases and J by 7 bases. The CDR3 spans 15 residues. CDR3 DNA sequence: TGCGCCAGCAGCCGGGGACAGGGCGCGAATTCACCCCTCCACTTT. Translation gives CASSRGQGANSPLHF.

The chain combines TRBV10-3 with TRBJ2-1; D ambiguous. The CDR3 has 13 residues. Germline values: CDR1 ENHRY, CDR2 SYGVKD. The V and J ends lost 4 bases and 4 bases respectively, with 8 bases between them. CDR3 region: CAISGSGYNEQFF. CDR3 sequence (DNA): TGTGCCATCAGTGGGTCCGGATACAATGAGCAGTTCTTC.

The rearrangement joins TRBV27 to TRBJ2-7; 7 nucleotides match TRBD2. Germline CDR1 and CDR2: MNHEY and SMNVEV (reference sequence). CDR3 length: 13 amino acids. V was clipped by 5 bases and J by 6 bases; unmatched bases: 7. This CDR3 reads CASSKTSWAEQYF. CDR3 in DNA: TGTGCCAGCAGTAAGACTAGCTGGGCCGAGCAGTACTTC.

V is TRBV12-3 or TRBV12-4 and J is TRBJ2-3; D not certain. V was shortened by 5 bases and J by 4 bases, with 10 bases between the two germline ends. This CDR3 comprises 13 residues. The CDR3 region has the DNA TGTGCCAGCAGTCTGACCAGATCAGATACGCAGTATTTT. Translated: CASSLTRSDTQYF.